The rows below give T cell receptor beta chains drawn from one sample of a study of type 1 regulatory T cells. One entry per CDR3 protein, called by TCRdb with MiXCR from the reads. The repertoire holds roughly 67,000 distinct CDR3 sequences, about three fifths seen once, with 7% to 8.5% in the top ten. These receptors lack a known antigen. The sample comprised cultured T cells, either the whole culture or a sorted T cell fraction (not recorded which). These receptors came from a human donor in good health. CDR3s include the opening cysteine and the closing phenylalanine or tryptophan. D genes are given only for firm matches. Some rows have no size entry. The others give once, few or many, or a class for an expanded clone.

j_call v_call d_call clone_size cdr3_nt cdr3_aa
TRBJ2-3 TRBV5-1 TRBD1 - TGCGCCAGCAGCTTGGCCCGGACAGGGGGTAGCACAGATACGCAGTATTTT CASSLARTGGSTDTQYF
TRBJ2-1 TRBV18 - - TGTGCCAGCTCAGCAACGTCGGGGGCGAACAATGAGCAGTTCTTC CASSATSGANNEQFF
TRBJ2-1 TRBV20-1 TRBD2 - TGCAGTGGCGGGAGCGCGAATGAGCAGTTCTTC CSGGSANEQFF
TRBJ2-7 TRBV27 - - TGTGCCAGCAGTATTATCGGCTGGGGGGGCGGCTCCTACGAGCAGTACTTC CASSIIGWGGGSYEQYF
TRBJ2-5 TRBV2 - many TGTGCCAGCAGTGAGGATAGCGGACACCAAGAGACCCAGTACTTC CASSEDSGHQETQYF
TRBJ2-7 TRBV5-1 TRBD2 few TGCGCCAGCAGCTTGGGGGGACTAGCGGGAGCAGTCGGCGAGCAGTACTTC CASSLGGLAGAVGEQYF
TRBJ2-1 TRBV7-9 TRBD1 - TGTGCCAGCAGCCTATTTCCGACAGGGGGAGCCTACAATGAGCAGTTCTTC CASSLFPTGGAYNEQFF
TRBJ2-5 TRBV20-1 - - TGCAGTGCTAGAACTAGCAGGGGGGTGCAAGAGACCCAGTACTTC CSARTSRGVQETQYF
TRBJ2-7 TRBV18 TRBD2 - TGTGCCAGCTCACCTAGCGGGAAGTACGAGCAGTACTTC CASSPSGKYEQYF
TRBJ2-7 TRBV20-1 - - TGCAGTGGCTTGCGGGCGGGCTACGAGCAGTACTTC CSGLRAGYEQYF
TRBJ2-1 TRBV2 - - TGTGCCAGCACTCAACCTGTAGTCAATGAGCAGTTCTTC CASTQPVVNEQFF
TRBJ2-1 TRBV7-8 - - TGTGCCAGCAGCTCGACCGAGGTCGATGAGCAGTTCTTC CASSSTEVDEQFF
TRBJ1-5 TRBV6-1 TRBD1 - TGTGCCAGCAGTTTGGGACAGGGGGCTGTTCAGCCCCAGCATTTT CASSLGQGAVQPQHF
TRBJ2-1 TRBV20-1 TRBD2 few TGCAGTGCTAGGGGGGAGCTAGCGGGGGTCAATGAGCAGTTCTTC CSARGELAGVNEQFF
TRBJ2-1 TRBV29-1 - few TGCAGCTTCGAGGGGGACTACAATGAGCAGTTCTTC CSFEGDYNEQFF
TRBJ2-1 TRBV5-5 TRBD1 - TGTGCCAGCAGCGGACAGGGGCTCCCAGCGGGCTACAATGAGCAGTTCTTC CASSGQGLPAGYNEQFF
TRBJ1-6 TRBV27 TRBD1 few TGTGCCAGCAGGCCTAGAACCGGGACAGGCGGCGGGGGTAATTCACCCCTCCACTTT CASRPRTGTGGGGNSPLHF
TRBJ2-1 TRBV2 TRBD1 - TGTGCCAGCAGTGGGGCAGGGGGCTCCTACAATGAGCAGTTCTTC CASSGAGGSYNEQFF
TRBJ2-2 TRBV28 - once TGTGCCAGCAGTTTATTTACCGGGGAGCTGTTTTTT CASSLFTGELFF
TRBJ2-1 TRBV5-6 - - TGTGCCAGCAGCAGGACCGCGTTCGAGCAGTTCTTC CASSRTAFEQFF
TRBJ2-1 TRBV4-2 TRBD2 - TGTGCCAGCAGCCAAGCTTCGGGACTAGCGGGACTCAATGAGCAGTTCTTC CASSQASGLAGLNEQFF
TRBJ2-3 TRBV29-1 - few TGCAGCGTTGAAGGCCTAACTCACTCAGATACGCAGTATTTT CSVEGLTHSDTQYF
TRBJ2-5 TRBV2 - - TGTGCCAGAAGTGGGGGCCGAGGGCAGCGGGGCTTCCAAGAGACCCAGTACTTC CARSGGRGQRGFQETQYF
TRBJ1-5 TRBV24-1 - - TGTGCCACCAGTACCAGCAATCAGCCCCAGCATTTT CATSTSNQPQHF
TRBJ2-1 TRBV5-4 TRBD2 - TGTGCCAGCAGCGAACCGTGGGGTCGGGCGGGAGAAAAGGGTGAGCAGTTCTTC CASSEPWGRAGEKGEQFF
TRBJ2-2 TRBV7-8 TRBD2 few TGTGCCAGCCATGGGGGGGCCGGGGAGCTGTTTTTT CASHGGAGELFF
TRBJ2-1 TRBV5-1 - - TGCGCCAGCAGCTCCGCAGGGGTCCCAAGCTCCTACAATGAGCAGTTCTTC CASSSAGVPSSYNEQFF
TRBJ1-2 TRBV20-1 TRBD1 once TGCAGTGCAGAGGACAGGGCAGGAGGCTACACCTTC CSAEDRAGGYTF
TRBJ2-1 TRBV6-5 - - TGTGCCAGCAGTACCTCTCTGAGCGGTTCCTACAATGAGCAGTTCTTC CASSTSLSGSYNEQFF
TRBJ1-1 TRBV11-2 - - TGTGCCAGCAGCCTAAGATGGAACACTGAAGCTTTCTTT CASSLRWNTEAFF
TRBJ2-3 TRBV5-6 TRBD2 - TGTGCCAGCAGCTTGGTTGGCGGGAGGGCCCGAACGCAGTATTTT CASSLVGGRARTQYF
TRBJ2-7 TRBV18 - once TGTGCCAGCTCACCACCCGCAACCACCTACGAGCAGTACTTC CASSPPATTYEQYF
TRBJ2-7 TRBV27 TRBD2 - TGTGCCAGCAGTTTTGGGGGGAGGGAATACGAGCAGTACTTC CASSFGGREYEQYF
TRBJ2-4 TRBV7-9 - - TGTGCCAGCAGCCTGACCGGGCCTGGGAAAAACATTCAGTACTTC CASSLTGPGKNIQYF
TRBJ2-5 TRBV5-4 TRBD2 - TGTGCCAGCAGCTCCGGGACTAGCGAGATCCAAGAGACCCAGTACTTC CASSSGTSEIQETQYF
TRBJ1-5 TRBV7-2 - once TGTGCCAGCAGCCCCCTGGGGGCGATCGGGCAGCCCCAGCATTTT CASSPLGAIGQPQHF
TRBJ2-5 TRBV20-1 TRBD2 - TGCAGTGCTAGTGGGTCCCGACTAGCGGGAGTAGAGACCCAGTACTTC CSASGSRLAGVETQYF